The sequence of this TCR beta chain was determined in a study of a mutant IDH1 vaccine in newly diagnosed glioma. Time point reported: week 11, during vaccination. Vaccinated patients received 300 ug of mutant IDH1 20-mer peptide per dose, with topical imiquimod. Details on this clone: The antigen is unknown.

The table came from immunoSEQ multiplex PCR; TCRdb's copy has only in-frame clones and leaves some out. Seen here are around 120,000 clones, about four fifths observed once, and the top ten hold 5.5%. The sample in question was PBMCs, obtained from a glioma patient whose treatment included an IDH1 peptide vaccine. The clonotype originates from a man aged 35-49 years with glioma.

The chain's CDR3 is CASSLERGQETQYF. The CDR3 bases are TGCGCCAGCAGCTTGGAGCGGGGGCAAGAGACCCAGTACTTC. The chain links TRBV5-1 to TRBJ2-5; 8 bases match TRBD2. This CDR3 is built from 14 residues. Germline V gene sequence: CDR1 SGHRS, CDR2 YFSETQ. Trimming removed 0 bases from V and 2 bases from J; junction bases left unmatched: 0.